This entry lists 18 T cell receptor beta chains sequenced from one sample in a study of cytomegalovirus exposure and HLA in healthy donors. The study ran its PCR with 60 Vbeta and 13 Jbeta primers. The protocol was immunoSEQ multiplex PCR, while the TCRdb copy is restricted to in-frame clones and leaves out a portion. The sample lists about 160,000 clones, less than 90% occurring once. The sample taken for sequencing was PBMCs. Receptor source: a male donor in good health and CMV-seropositive.

This clone was seen once. Within the sample, other DNA sequences also encode this same CDR3. This chain links TRBV27 with TRBJ2-6, with 7 bases matching TRBD1. Germline CDR1 reads MNHEY; CDR2 reads SMNVEV (reference sequence). V shed 9 bases and J 4 bases; nucleotides not matched to a gene: 12. This CDR3 has 16 amino acids. CDR3 residues: CASPRDTGAGANVLTF. CDR3 nucleotide sequence: TGTGCCAGTCCTAGGGACACAGGGGCCGGGGCCAACGTCCTGACTTTC.

This clone was counted a few times. V and J are TRBV28 and TRBJ2-4, with D unresolved. V was shortened by 5 bases and J by 7 bases, with 6 bases between the two germline ends. The CDR3 consists of 11 residues. The germline gives CDR1 MDHEN, CDR2 SYDVKM. The CDR3 DNA sequence: TGTGCCAGCAGTCAGTGGAACATTCAGTACTTC. Translation: CASSQWNIQYF.

The chain has TRBV5-6 and TRBJ2-1; possible D gene TRBD2, 6 bases. This CDR3 is 13 amino acids long. The ends were cut back, 9 bases at V and 0 bases at J, with 10 bases in the middle. Per germline, CDR1 SGHDT and CDR2 YYEEEE. Here the CDR3 reads CAMSGFSYNEQFF. The CDR3 region has the DNA TGTGCCATGAGCGGGTTCTCCTACAATGAGCAGTTCTTC.

This clone showed up just a few times. This chain links TRBV29-1 with TRBJ2-7; no reliable D call. V lost 6 bases to trimming and J lost 2 bases, with 8 bases between them. The CDR3 is made up of 11 amino acids. Germline V gene lookup returns CDR1 SQVTM and CDR2 ANQGSEA. This chain's CDR3 is CSVADPYEQYF. The CDR3 nucleotides are TGCAGCGTGGCTGATCCCTACGAGCAGTACTTC.

The chain joins TRBV9 to TRBJ2-3; no definite D call. This CDR3 is built from 15 residues. The germline gives CDR1 SGDLS, CDR2 YYNGEE. V was clipped by 0 bases and J by 3 bases, with 11 bases between them. The CDR3 nucleotides read TGTGCCAGCAGCGTAGTGGCGGAGAGAACAGATACGCAGTATTTT. This encodes CASSVVAERTDTQYF.

The CDR3 sequence: CASSQEDLAGYNEQFF. The CDR3 DNA is TGCGCCAGCAGCCAAGAGGATTTAGCGGGTTACAATGAGCAGTTCTTC. The chain uses TRBV4-1 and TRBJ2-1; 7 nucleotides line up with TRBD2. The CDR3 extends over 16 amino acids. Germline V lookup: CDR1 MGHRA, CDR2 YSYEKL. V lost 0 bases to trimming and J lost 4 bases; unmatched junction nucleotides: 6.

There are a few counts of this clone. This chain joins TRBV19 and TRBJ2-3, with a tentative D call TRBD2 (6 bases). CDR1 is LNHDA and CDR2 is SQIVND in the germline V gene (reference sequence). Trimming stripped 5 bases from V and 1 base from J, with 10 bases between. CDR3 size: 14 residues. The CDR3 nucleotides read TGTGCCAGTAGTCTAGGGACTCGCACAGATACGCAGTATTTT. Residues: CASSLGTRTDTQYF.

The chain uses TRBV30 and TRBJ2-1, with 8 bases fitting TRBD2. The CDR3 runs to 14 residues. J was trimmed by 9 bases and V by 0 bases; bases with no gene match: 7. From germline, CDR1 is GTSNPN and CDR2 SVGIG (reference sequence). The CDR3 here is CAWSVHGLASEQFF. CDR3 DNA: TGTGCCTGGAGTGTACACGGACTAGCAAGTGAGCAGTTCTTC.

V and J are TRBV10-3 and TRBJ2-7; TRBD2 might be the D (6 bases). CDR3 length: 15 residues. The V gene's germline CDR1 is ENHRY and CDR2 SYGVKD. Trimming removed 5 bases at V and 0 bases at J, with 14 bases between. The CDR3 DNA is TGTGCCATCAGTAAGACACTCGGGAGCTCCTACGAGCAGTACTTC. It translates to CAISKTLGSSYEQYF.

This clone came up once. The rearrangement links TRBV28 to TRBJ1-2; TRBD1 is a possible D gene (6 bases). Germline lookup yields CDR1 MDHEN and CDR2 SYDVKM. V lost 3 bases to trimming and J lost 3 bases, with 11 bases between them. The CDR3 runs to 14 residues. DNA for the CDR3: TGTGCCAGCAGTTTCCCCTCAGGGGACTATGGCTACACCTTC. Protein product: CASSFPSGDYGYTF.

This clone was seen just once. The genes are TRBV7-9 and TRBJ1-2; D gene unclear. The CDR3 is 11 amino acids. V was shortened by 1 base and J by 8 bases, with 5 bases between the two germline ends. Germline CDR1 SEHNR, CDR2 FQNEAQ (reference sequence). The CDR3, as DNA: TGTGCCAGCAGCTTAGGTCTCGGCTACACCTTC. It encodes CASSLGLGYTF.

The chain is built from TRBV5-4 and TRBJ1-4; D uncertain. The CDR3 is made up of 14 amino acids. Trimming stripped 0 bases from V and 8 bases from J, with 11 bases between. The germline V gene has CDR1 SGHNT and CDR2 YYREEE (reference sequence). CDR3 amino acids: CASSLDGIREKLFF. The CDR3, as DNA: TGTGCCAGCAGCTTGGACGGGATTCGGGAAAAACTGTTTTTT.

The rearrangement links TRBV5-8 to TRBJ2-5; TRBD2 agrees at 11 bases. CDR1 is SGHTS and CDR2 is YDEGEE in the germline V gene. The CDR3 consists of 15 residues. V was pared by 7 bases and J by 4 bases, with 9 bases of the junction left unmatched. CDR3 bases: TGTGCCAGCCTTGAGACTAGCGGGATGGCAGAGACCCAGTACTTC. Protein: CASLETSGMAETQYF.

The V and J genes are TRBV6-5 and TRBJ2-7; TRBD1 aligns across 7 bases. J lost 5 bases, V lost 2 bases, and 6 bases had no gene match. The CDR3 spans 14 residues. The germline V gene encodes CDR1 MNHEY and CDR2 SVGAGI. DNA of the CDR3: TGTGCCAGCAGTTACGACAGGGTTTCTAACGAGCAGTACTTC. Protein product: CASSYDRVSNEQYF.

Only one count was recorded for this clone. The chain carries TRBV28 and TRBJ2-7; 13 bases line up with TRBD2. In germline, CDR1 is MDHEN, CDR2 SYDVKM. The CDR3 loop spans 15 amino acids. Germline trimming cut 4 bases from V and 4 bases from J; bases unmatched to any gene: 4. DNA of the CDR3: TGTGCCAGCAGTTCGACTAGCGGGAGGTTTTACGAGCAGTACTTC. Its translation: CASSSTSGRFYEQYF. The variable domain in full, with the rest retrieved from reference TRBV28 and TRBJ2-7, is DVKVTQSSRYLVKRTGEKVFLECVQDMDHENMFWYRQDPGLGLRLIYFSYDVKMKEKGDIPEGYSVSREKKERFSLILESASTNQTSMYLCASSSTSGRFYEQYFGPGTRLTVT.

CDR3 coding DNA: TGTGCCAGCAGCGCCGGCGGAGGGGGCGTAAACTATGGCTACACCTTC. Translating it yields CASSAGGGGVNYGYTF. The chain uses TRBV5-6 and TRBJ1-2; 7 nucleotides line up with TRBD1. The CDR3 totals 16 residues. V was clipped by 4 bases and J by 2 bases; unmatched bases: 11. From germline, CDR1 is SGHDT and CDR2 YYEEEE.

The genes are TRBV12-5 and TRBJ2-7, with TRBD2 matching over 7 bases. The CDR3 runs to 12 residues. Germline CDR1 is LGHNT and CDR2 is FRNRAP. Trimming at V came to 6 bases and at J to 4 bases, leaving 3 bases not matched to a gene. The DNA for the CDR3 is TGTGCTAGTGGGCACGGGGGGTACGAGCAGTACTTC. As protein: CASGHGGYEQYF.

The chain recombines TRBV7-9 with TRBJ1-1; 8 positions agree with TRBD1. The V and J ends lost 1 base and 7 bases, in that order; junction bases with no gene match: 2. The CDR3 extends over 13 amino acids. Germline V gives CDR1 SEHNR, CDR2 FQNEAQ (reference sequence). CDR3 DNA: TGTGCCAGCAGCTTAGGACAGGGGAATGAAGCTTTCTTT. It translates to CASSLGQGNEAFF.